The rows below give T cell receptor beta chains drawn from one sample of a study of blood T cell repertoires in COVID-19. Produced via immunoSEQ multiplex PCR; TCRdb's table is partial and in-frame only. Of approximately 250,000 clones in the sample, around 84% were seen once. The sample consisted of peripheral blood. The receptor set was obtained from a woman in her sixties or seventies with COVID-19, enrolled during active disease. The CDR3 runs from the conserved cysteine through the conserved F or W. Fields, in order: J gene, D gene, V gene, clone size, CDR3 DNA, CDR3 protein. The D gene is left open where the match is weak. The size entry is marked missing in some rows and otherwise reads once, few, many or a size class.

>TRBJ1-3|NA|TRBV7-9|NA
TGTGCCAGCAGCTTAGGGGGGGGAGTCTCCCTCTCTGGAAACACCATATATTTT
CASSLGGGVSLSGNTIYF
>TRBJ1-3|NA|TRBV30|NA
TGTGCCTACGACAGGCCCTCTGGAAACACCATATATTTT
CAYDRPSGNTIYF
>TRBJ2-1|NA|TRBV28|NA
TGTGCCAGCGGCCGGAGGAGGTCCTACAATGAGCAGTTCTTC
CASGRRRSYNEQFF
>TRBJ2-3|NA|TRBV5-4|NA
TGTGCCAGCAGCTTTACAGGGTTCGCAGATACGCAGTATTTT
CASSFTGFADTQYF
>TRBJ2-4|TRBD2|TRBV28|NA
TGTGCCAGCCCCCCCGCCAGCCTCCTTGGGGGGGTAGCCAAAAACATTCAGTACTTC
CASPPASLLGGVAKNIQYF
>TRBJ1-5|NA|TRBV12-3/TRBV12-4|NA
TGTGCCAGCAGTTTGATGAGGGATCAGCCCCAGCATTTT
CASSLMRDQPQHF
>TRBJ2-6|NA|TRBV18|NA
TGTGCCAGCTCACCACCTATCCCTGGGGCCAACGTCCTGACTTTC
CASSPPIPGANVLTF
>TRBJ2-7|NA|TRBV28|once
TGTGCCAGCAGTTTGCTCGGGGGGCAGTACTTC
CASSLLGGQYF
>TRBJ1-5|NA|TRBV6-5|NA
TGTGCCAGCAGTTACCGGGGTCCGCCCCAGCATTTT
CASSYRGPPQHF
>TRBJ1-6|TRBD1|TRBV11-2|NA
TGTGCCAGCAGCTTAGATTCGGCAGGGGGTAATTCACCCCTCCACTTT
CASSLDSAGGNSPLHF
>TRBJ1-1|NA|TRBV11-2|NA
TGTGCCAGCAGCAAGACATTAGGAGCTTTCTTT
CASSKTLGAFF
>TRBJ1-3|NA|TRBV3-1/TRBV3-2|once
TGTGCCAGCAGCCAAGGGTTCGCCGGTTCTGGAAACACCATATATTTT
CASSQGFAGSGNTIYF
>TRBJ1-2|NA|TRBV6-5|few
TGTGCCAGCAGGAGAGAGGGTGGCTACACCTTC
CASRREGGYTF
>TRBJ1-4|TRBD1|TRBV5-1|NA
TGCGCCAGCAGCTTGACGGGACAGGTTTTAGAAAAACTGTTTTTT
CASSLTGQVLEKLFF
>TRBJ1-1|NA|TRBV18|NA
TGTGCCAGCTCCGGGAACACTGAAGCTTTCTTT
CASSGNTEAFF
>TRBJ1-1|TRBD1|TRBV19|NA
TGTGCCAGTAGGGGACAGGGGATCGTAATGGCAGCTTTCTTT
CASRGQGIVMAAFF
>TRBJ2-4|NA|TRBV25-1|NA
TGTGCCAGCAGGAGGGTCAGGGGAATAGCCAAAAACATTCAGTACTTC
CASRRVRGIAKNIQYF
>TRBJ2-1|TRBD2|TRBV6-4|NA
TGTGCCAGCAGTGCCGGGACTAGCAACAATGAGCAGTTCTTC
CASSAGTSNNEQFF
>TRBJ2-1|TRBD1|TRBV10-2|NA
TGCGCCAGCAGTCAGGGGGCGAATGAGCAGTTCTTC
CASSQGANEQFF
>TRBJ1-2|TRBD1|TRBV7-8|NA
TGTGCCAGCAGCTTAGTAACCGGGACAGGGCTTGCCTATGGCTACACCTTC
CASSLVTGTGLAYGYTF
>TRBJ2-1|NA|TRBV28|few
TGTGCCAGCAGATTGCCGGGGGGCGGCTACAATGAGCAGTTCTTC
CASRLPGGGYNEQFF
>TRBJ1-1|TRBD1|TRBV10-3|NA
TGTGCCATCAGGGAGGGACAGGGGACTCTGAACACTGAAGCTTTCTTT
CAIREGQGTLNTEAFF
>TRBJ1-6|TRBD1|TRBV19|NA
TGTGCCAGTAGTAGGAGGGACAGCGATTCACCCCTCCACTTT
CASSRRDSDSPLHF
>TRBJ2-7|TRBD2|TRBV6-2/TRBV6-3|NA
TGTGCCAGCAGCATACTAGCGGGAGTGGGGGAGCAGTACTTC
CASSILAGVGEQYF
>TRBJ2-4|NA|TRBV7-2|NA
TGTGCCAGCAGCTTACATGGGGCTTTCGAAAACATTCAGTACTTC
CASSLHGAFENIQYF
>TRBJ2-2|TRBD2|TRBV9|NA
TGTGCCAGCAGCCTTTCCCCTAGCGGGAGCACCGGGGAGCTGTTTTTT
CASSLSPSGSTGELFF
>TRBJ1-6|TRBD1|TRBV27|NA
TGTGCCAGCAGTCTCGACAGGGATTGGACCCGAAAAGGCTCACCCCTCCACTTT
CASSLDRDWTRKGSPLHF
>TRBJ2-7|NA|TRBV6-5|few
TGTGCCAGCACCCCTCCGGGGACACTATACGAGCAGTACTTC
CASTPPGTLYEQYF
>TRBJ2-1|NA|TRBV7-9|NA
TGTGCCAGCAGCACCCCAGACAGAAGCTCCTACAATGAGCAGTTCTTC
CASSTPDRSSYNEQFF
>TRBJ1-1|TRBD1|TRBV11-2|NA
TGTGCCAGCAGCTTCACCGGGACAGCTAACACTGAAGCTTTCTTT
CASSFTGTANTEAFF
>TRBJ2-3|TRBD2|TRBV5-1|NA
TGCGCCAGCAGCTTGGACGCTAGCGGGAACACAGATACGCAGTATTTT
CASSLDASGNTDTQYF
>TRBJ2-2|NA|TRBV27|NA
TGTGCCAGCAAAACGTGGGGGCGCCTATTTAGCGGGGAGCTGTTTTTT
CASKTWGRLFSGELFF
>TRBJ1-6|NA|TRBV6-5|NA
TGTGCCAGCAAGGCAGGTGATAATTCACCCCTCCACTTT
CASKAGDNSPLHF
>TRBJ1-2|TRBD1|TRBV28|few
TGTGCCAGCAGGACAAGGGACAGTTCTGTCTATGGCTACACCTTC
CASRTRDSSVYGYTF
>TRBJ1-2|TRBD1|TRBV2|once
TGTGCCAGCAGTGAAATTGGGACAGGGGTTGGCTACACCTTC
CASSEIGTGVGYTF
>TRBJ2-3|NA|TRBV27|NA
TGTGCCAGCAGTTCCTCCATGATTGGCAGGGCAGATACGCAGTATTTT
CASSSSMIGRADTQYF
>TRBJ2-7|NA|TRBV10-3|few
TGTGCCATCAGTGAGCGCACCGGGGGAGGACACGAGCAGTACTTC
CAISERTGGGHEQYF
>TRBJ2-5|TRBD1|TRBV7-9|NA
TGTGCCAGCAGCTCCAGCGGGACAGGGGTGGAGACCCAGTACTTC
CASSSSGTGVETQYF
>TRBJ2-3|NA|TRBV27|NA
TGTGCCAGCAGTCTTTACGAGGGGACTGGCGCAGATACGCAGTATTTT
CASSLYEGTGADTQYF
>TRBJ2-1|NA|TRBV30|NA
TGTGCCTGGAGTGTGGAGGGCGGGTTGCCGAATGAGCAGTTCTTC
CAWSVEGGLPNEQFF
>TRBJ2-1|TRBD2|TRBV10-2|NA
TGCGCCAGCAGCAAGACTAGCGGGAGTTTTCGGAATGAGCAGTTCTTC
CASSKTSGSFRNEQFF
>TRBJ2-3|TRBD1|TRBV5-1|NA
TGCGCCAGCAGCTCCGGGACAGTTTCAGATACGCAGTATTTT
CASSSGTVSDTQYF
>TRBJ2-1|NA|TRBV9|NA
TGTGCCAGCAGCGTAGTCGTAACAAACAATGAGCAGTTCTTC
CASSVVVTNNEQFF
>TRBJ1-2|TRBD1|TRBV6-5|NA
TGTGCCAGCAGTTACGGTCCCAGGGGGGCCTATGGCTACACCTTC
CASSYGPRGAYGYTF
>TRBJ2-1|TRBD2|TRBV11-2|few
TGTGCCAGCGTACTAGCGGGAGAGAGTGAGCAGTTCTTC
CASVLAGESEQFF
>TRBJ2-7|TRBD1|TRBV28|NA
TGTGCCAGCAGTATAGGACAGGCCCCCTACGAGCAGTACTTC
CASSIGQAPYEQYF
>TRBJ2-7|TRBD1|TRBV7-2|NA
TGTGCCAGCAGCATCAATCCGGGACAGGGGCTCTACGAGCAGTACTTC
CASSINPGQGLYEQYF
>TRBJ2-1|TRBD1|TRBV7-9|NA
TGTGCCAGCAGCGGGACAGGGGATGAGCAGTTCTTC
CASSGTGDEQFF
>TRBJ1-5|NA|TRBV28|NA
TGTGCCAGCAGTTTCAATCGACAGGTCAATCAGCCCCAGCATTTT
CASSFNRQVNQPQHF
>TRBJ1-5|NA|TRBV3-1/TRBV3-2|once
TGTGCCAGCAGCCAAGCTTCGGCGGTCGGGACAAACCCTAAGCCCCAGCATTTT
CASSQASAVGTNPKPQHF
>TRBJ1-4|TRBD1|TRBV4-1|NA
TGCGCCAGCAGCCAAGATCCGGTTTCCGGGACAGCTAATGAAAAACTGTTTTTT
CASSQDPVSGTANEKLFF
>TRBJ1-6|TRBD1|TRBV25-1|few
TGTGCCAGCAGTGTACACAGGGGAAATAATTCACCCCTCCACTTT
CASSVHRGNNSPLHF
>TRBJ1-1|NA|TRBV6-2/TRBV6-3|NA
TGTGCCAGCAGTTACCTGGGGGCGAACACTGAAGCTTTCTTT
CASSYLGANTEAFF
>TRBJ2-1|TRBD2|TRBV6-5|once
TGTGCCAGCAAGAGGGGACTAGCGACCTACAATGAGCAGTTCTTC
CASKRGLATYNEQFF
>TRBJ1-5|TRBD1|TRBV6-5|NA
TGTGCCAGCAAACTTACAGGGGCAAACAGTCAGCCCCAGCATTTT
CASKLTGANSQPQHF
>TRBJ1-5|NA|TRBV6-5|NA
TGTGCCAGCAGTTTTGCAGGGAGGGAACCCCAGCATTTT
CASSFAGREPQHF
>TRBJ1-1|NA|TRBV27|NA
TGTGCCAGCAGTTCAAGGCTAAAGCCTGAGGGCACTGAAGCTTTCTTT
CASSSRLKPEGTEAFF
>TRBJ2-1|NA|TRBV5-6|NA
TGTGCCAGCAGCTTCGTAAATGAGCAGTTCTTC
CASSFVNEQFF